A single sample is the source of the 8 T cell receptor beta chains below, sequenced in a study of T-cell memory formation after mild COVID-19. MiXCR, applied by TCRdb to the 5' RACE reads, yields one record per CDR3 protein. The sample includes some 490,000 distinct CDR3 sequences, 18% of them seen just once. The sample consisted of PBMCs or a T cell subset sorted from them (not recorded which). The receptors come from an adult woman who had mild COVID-19 (a few samples of this study predate the infection). Cell type and time point are not known.

The chain has TRBV6-6 and TRBJ1-5; 9 bases are a match to TRBD1. This CDR3 is 14 amino acids long. Trimming removed 6 bases from V and 5 bases from J; junction bases left unmatched: 5. Germline CDR1 reads MNHNY; CDR2 reads SVGAGI (reference sequence). The CDR3 coding sequence is TGTGCCAGCAGGAACACAGGGGGCCATCAGCCCCAGCATTTT. Translation: CASRNTGGHQPQHF.

V gene TRBV2 combines with J gene TRBJ2-7, with 7 bases fitting TRBD1. This CDR3 region has 14 residues. Germline CDR1 reads SNHLY; CDR2 reads FYNNEI. The V and J ends lost 8 bases and 5 bases, in that order; junction bases with no gene match: 12. DNA of the CDR3: TGTGCCAGCTATAGCCCCGGACAGGACGACGAGCAGTACTTC. It specifies CASYSPGQDDEQYF. Combining the CDR3 with reference TRBV2 and TRBJ2-7 gives the whole variable domain EPEVTQTPSHQVTQMGQEVILRCVPISNHLYFYWYRQILGQKVEFLVSFYNNEISEKSEIFDDQFSVERPDGSNFTLKIRSTKLEDSAMYFCASYSPGQDDEQYFGPGTRLTVT.

The chain employs TRBV19 and TRBJ2-5; D remains ambiguous. Germline V CDR1 and CDR2: LNHDA, SQIVND (reference sequence). CDR3 length: 15 amino acids. The germline V and J ends were trimmed by 7 bases and 1 base, with 16 bases remaining between them. The CDR3 here is CASKRNLLSQETQYF. The CDR3 DNA sequence: TGTGCCAGTAAGAGAAACCTGCTCTCCCAAGAGACCCAGTACTTC.

The chain couples TRBV12-3 or TRBV12-4 to TRBJ1-1; 8 positions match TRBD1. CDR3 length equals 11 residues. Unmatched junction bases numbered 4, after V lost 6 bases and J lost 10 bases. CDR3 sequence (DNA): TGTGCCAGCAGAGACAGGGGATCAGCTTTCTTT. It encodes CASRDRGSAFF.

The rearrangement links TRBV9 to TRBJ1-1; 7 bases are shared with TRBD1. The V gene's germline CDR1 is SGDLS and CDR2 YYNGEE. J was trimmed by 6 bases and V by 4 bases; bases with no gene match: 12. The CDR3 is 15 amino acids. In nucleotides, the CDR3 is TGTGCCAGCAGCCCACCGACAGGGTCAGGCGCTGAAGCTTTCTTT. Its translation: CASSPPTGSGAEAFF.

This clonotype has more than one count but fewer than ten. The chain has TRBV3-1 and TRBJ1-5; weak D call: TRBD1 (5 bases). The CDR3 has 18 residues. V shed 2 bases and J shed 0 bases, with 17 bases lying between them. The germline V gene has CDR1 LGHDT and CDR2 YNNKEL (reference sequence). The CDR3 sequence: CASSQYHPDSSSNQPQHF. Here the CDR3 DNA reads TGTGCCAGCAGCCAATACCACCCAGACAGTTCTAGCAATCAGCCCCAGCATTTT.

This clonotype was picked up a small number of times. The rearrangement links TRBV5-5 to TRBJ1-2; D might be TRBD1 (6 bases). The CDR3 runs to 14 residues. Trimming shortened V by 0 bases and J by 4 bases, and 10 bases separated the two germline ends. Germline CDR1 and CDR2: SGHKS and YYEKEE (reference sequence). The chain's CDR3 is CASSLEQGAYGYTF. The CDR3 coding sequence is TGTGCCAGCAGCTTGGAACAGGGAGCCTATGGCTACACCTTC.

In this sample, this clonotype turned up a few times. The rearrangement uses TRBV4-3 and TRBJ2-7, with 9 bases lining up with TRBD2. The CDR3 sequence is 15 residues long. Germline CDR1 is LGHNA and CDR2 is YSLEER. The junction had 6 bases not matched to a gene; V was cut back by 0 bases and J by 6 bases. The CDR3 coding sequence is TGCGCCAGCAGCCAAGAAAGGGGACTAGCCCTCGAGCAGTACTTC. Its protein is CASSQERGLALEQYF.